This TCR beta chain was retrieved from a study of Ad26.COV2.S vaccination and SARS-CoV-2 variants. Treatment reported: roughly 18 received Ad26.COV2.S at low or high dose, single or two shots; several received placebo; per-sample allocation not given. Specimens were obtained on day 63 following the first vaccine or placebo injection. Ad26.COV2.S expressed prefusion-stabilized spike from the original Wuhan strain. Study conclusions and caveats: Participants in the vaccine arm had higher spike-specific TCR breadth; placebo recipients had lower. Recipients of either vaccine or placebo displayed similar breadth of non-spike TCRs.

The CDR3 runs 14 residues. V lost 1 base and J 8 bases, leaving 15 bases between the germline ends. Germline V gene lookup returns CDR1 SGHRS and CDR2 YFSETQ. TCRdb's copy holds only in-frame clones and misses some; the assay was immunoSEQ multiplex PCR. The data hold approximately 420,000 clones, with 75% to 90% observed a single time. A remark on this clone: Its antigen is undetermined.

V is TRBV5-1 and J is TRBJ1-1; the D is unclear. The specimen was peripheral blood, collected in a trial of Ad26.COV2.S vaccine versus placebo. The clonotype comes from a person between 18 and 65 years old who received the Ad26.COV2.S COVID-19 vaccine or a placebo. The chain's CDR3 is CASSLIWGNPEAFF. In DNA form, the CDR3 reads TGCGCCAGCAGCTTGATTTGGGGAAACCCCGAAGCTTTCTTT.